The rows below give T cell receptor beta chains drawn from one sample of a study of blood T cell repertoires in COVID-19. Sequencing used immunoSEQ multiplex PCR; TCRdb keeps in-frame clones, though not all of them. The sample carries 150,000 to 200,000 clones, roughly 80% recorded once. Source material: PBMCs or T cells enriched from blood (not recorded which). The receptors were gathered from a man aged 45-65 years who had recovered from COVID-19. Each CDR3 is given with its conserved first and last residue. D genes are given only for firm matches. Some rows have no size entry. The others give once, few or many, or a class for an expanded clone.

DNA: TGTGCCAGCAGTGATAATGTCCGGGGACTAGCGTATAAAGAGACCCAGTACTTC
CDR3: CASSDNVRGLAYKETQYF
J: TRBJ2-5
V: TRBV2
D: TRBD2
size: NA

DNA: TGTGCCAGCAGCCAAGGACCCGGGACAGGGGGGGAAAAACTGTTTTTT
CDR3: CASSQGPGTGGEKLFF
J: TRBJ1-4
V: TRBV3-1/TRBV3-2
D: TRBD1
size: NA

DNA: TGCGCCAGCAGCTTGTATCCCGGGACAGGGTTAGGCACTGAAGCTTTCTTT
CDR3: CASSLYPGTGLGTEAFF
J: TRBJ1-1
V: TRBV5-1
D: TRBD1
size: NA

DNA: TGTGCCAGCAGCCAGATGTCTAACACCATATATTTT
CDR3: CASSQMSNTIYF
J: TRBJ1-3
V: TRBV7-2
D: NA
size: few

DNA: TGTGCCAGCAGCTTACTTGGCGGGAGGGATTATACAGATACGCAGTATTTT
CDR3: CASSLLGGRDYTDTQYF
J: TRBJ2-3
V: TRBV7-3
D: TRBD2
size: NA

DNA: TGTGCCAGCAGTTTTGGGACAGGGGCTAACTATGGCTACACCTTC
CDR3: CASSFGTGANYGYTF
J: TRBJ1-2
V: TRBV28
D: TRBD1
size: NA

DNA: TGTGCCAGCAGCTTAACAGCCGGGGGGACCCAGTACTTC
CDR3: CASSLTAGGTQYF
J: TRBJ2-5
V: TRBV7-3
D: NA
size: NA

DNA: TGTGCCAGCAGCTTAGGGGCGACAGGGCATGGCTACACCTTC
CDR3: CASSLGATGHGYTF
J: TRBJ1-2
V: TRBV7-2
D: TRBD1
size: NA

DNA: TGTGCCAGCAGTTTAACGGGTTCTCGCAATCAGCCCCAGCATTTT
CDR3: CASSLTGSRNQPQHF
J: TRBJ1-5
V: TRBV28
D: NA
size: NA

DNA: TGTGCCAGCAGTTCGTGGGGGCAGGGTGACTACTTC
CDR3: CASSSWGQGDYF
J: TRBJ2-7
V: TRBV28
D: NA
size: once

DNA: TGTGCCGCCCGGGCGGGGAACTATGGCTACACCTTC
CDR3: CAARAGNYGYTF
J: TRBJ1-2
V: TRBV19
D: NA
size: NA